This T cell receptor (beta chain) originates from a study of blood T cell repertoires in COVID-19. About the study: Sites across the United States, Italy and Spain contributed samples from acute and convalescent COVID-19.

The table came from immunoSEQ multiplex PCR; TCRdb's copy has only in-frame clones and leaves some out. The data contain approximately 64,000 clones, roughly 84% of them singletons. V was pared by 5 bases and J by 2 bases, with 6 bases of the junction left unmatched. Germline loops: CDR1 LGHNA, CDR2 YSLEER. The CDR3 loop spans 15 amino acids. The receptor was isolated from a man aged 70 or older with acute or convalescent COVID-19. The chain combines TRBV4-3 with TRBJ2-7, with TRBD1 identical over 10 bases. The material sequenced was peripheral blood. The CDR3, as DNA: TGCGCCAGCAGCTCGGGACAGGGGTCCCCCTACGAGCAGTACTTC. It translates to CASSSGQGSPYEQYF.